This TCR beta chain was recovered during a study of siplizumab effects on memory and regulatory T cells. Points from the study as a whole: Apparently key alloresponse contributors, naive T cells also seemed more diverse than memory cells.

Around 10^5 TCR templates per sample were assayed. Produced via immunoSEQ multiplex PCR; TCRdb's table is partial and in-frame only. The data contain 60,000 to 70,000 clones, about 87% of them seen just once; the ten biggest clones take up about 1.5%. Turning to this clone: The antigen is not known. One end of the junction does not line up with germline, which may come from a read error.

CDR3 size: 14 residues. CDR1 and CDR2 from the germline V gene are SGHRS and YFSETQ. Sample: Tregs sorted from blood. The chain recombines TRBV5-1 with TRBJ2-7; tentatively, D is TRBD2 (6 bases). The sequence came from a human donor in good health. The CDR3 reads CASSRRENSHEQYF. The CDR3 DNA sequence: TGCGCCAGCAGTCGGCGGGAAAACTCCCACGAGCAGTACTTC.